The next 18 T cell receptor beta chains were all read from a single sample in a study of neoadjuvant anti-PD-1 for oral cavity cancer. This table comes from immunoSEQ multiplex PCR, and its TCRdb copy is limited to in-frame clones, with some not included. The table has 60,000 to 80,000 clones, approximately 79% seen once. The sample consisted of PBMCs, taken before nivolumab (anti-PD-1) treatment. These receptors were obtained from a person aged 35-80 years with oral cavity squamous cell carcinoma.

The chain uses TRBV25-1 and TRBJ2-7; D perhaps matches TRBD1 (6 bases). V dropped 7 bases and J dropped 4 bases, with 17 bases sitting between them. Germline loops: CDR1 MGHDK, CDR2 SYGVNS. The CDR3 is 14 amino acids. The CDR3, as DNA: TGTGCCAGCACCACCACCCCGCAGGGGTACGAGCAGTACTTC. Translating it yields CASTTTPQGYEQYF.

The chain uses TRBV28 and TRBJ2-7, with 12 bases fitting TRBD1. The length of the CDR3 is 15 residues. With V trimmed by 6 bases and J by 4 bases, 7 bases remained unmatched. The germline V gene has CDR1 MDHEN and CDR2 SYDVKM. The CDR3 spells CASRAGTGGGYEQYF. The CDR3 DNA is TGTGCCAGCAGGGCTGGGACAGGGGGCGGGTACGAGCAGTACTTC.

In its sample, this clone was seen a few times. The chain links TRBV27 to TRBJ2-1, with TRBD2 identical over 12 bases. CDR1 is MNHEY and CDR2 is SMNVEV in the germline V gene (reference sequence). The CDR3 has 19 residues. J lost 7 bases, V lost 0 bases, and 13 bases had no gene match. CDR3 protein: CASSLSRTSGRMVDNEQFF. The CDR3 DNA reads TGTGCCAGCAGTTTATCGAGAACTAGCGGGAGGATGGTGGATAATGAGCAGTTCTTC.

The table lists this clone with a count of one. This sequence joins TRBV18 and TRBJ2-7; the D is unclear. Trimming took off 2 bases at V and 4 bases at J, with 6 bases between the two ends. This CDR3 is built from 12 residues. The germline CDR1 and CDR2 sequences are KGHSH and LQKENI. CDR3 protein: CASSPEKYEQYF. The DNA of the CDR3 is TGTGCCAGCTCACCAGAAAAGTACGAGCAGTACTTC.

This sequence joins TRBV11-2 and TRBJ1-5; the D gene is possibly TRBD1 (5 bases). The CDR3 is 14 residues long. V was pared by 0 bases and J by 9 bases, with 12 bases between. Germline CDR1 and CDR2: SGHAT and FQNNGV. Written as DNA, the CDR3 is TGTGCCAGCAGCTTAGATTATAGGAGGGGGCCCCAGCATTTT. It specifies CASSLDYRRGPQHF. The full variable domain, its missing parts supplied by reference TRBV11-2 and TRBJ1-5, is EAGVAQSPRYKIIEKRQSVAFWCNPISGHATLYWYQQILGQGPKLLIQFQNNGVVDDSQLPKDRFSAERLKGVDSTLKIQPAKLEDSAVYLCASSLDYRRGPQHFGDGTRLSIL.

In this sample, this clone turned up once. The CDR3 reads CSARESYEQYF. In DNA, the CDR3 is TGCAGTGCTAGGGAGAGCTACGAGCAGTACTTC. The V and J genes are TRBV20-1 and TRBJ2-7, with D hard to call. This CDR3 region has 11 residues. The ends were cut back, 3 bases at V and 3 bases at J, with 6 bases in the middle. The V gene's germline CDR1 is DFQATT and CDR2 SNEGSKA (reference sequence).

The chain links TRBV6-1 to TRBJ1-6; TRBD1 might be the D (5 bases). The V and J ends lost 4 bases and 7 bases respectively, with 8 bases between them. The CDR3 runs to 13 residues. CDR1 is MNHNS and CDR2 is SASEGT in the germline V gene. The CDR3 region is CASSAGANSPLHF. CDR3 DNA sequence: TGTGCCAGCAGTGCCGGGGCCAATTCACCCCTCCACTTT.

The rearrangement uses TRBV5-4 and TRBJ1-2; D is ambiguous. Germline V CDR1 and CDR2: SGHNT, YYREEE (reference sequence). V lost 4 bases to trimming and J lost 4 bases, with 20 bases between them. The CDR3 contains 16 residues. CDR3 sequence reads: CASSLGGSQALYGYTF. In DNA, the CDR3 is TGTGCCAGCAGCCTGGGAGGTTCCCAGGCGCTCTATGGCTACACCTTC.

V is TRBV19 and J is TRBJ2-5, with 13 nucleotides matching TRBD2. From germline, CDR1 is LNHDA and CDR2 SQIVND (reference sequence). The CDR3 totals 16 residues. The V and J ends lost 4 bases and 5 bases, in that order; junction bases with no gene match: 7. The DNA for the CDR3 is TGTGCCAGTAGTAGCGGACTAGCGGGAGAGGGTGAGACCCAGTACTTC. It yields the protein CASSSGLAGEGETQYF.

Regarding this clone: Other DNA sequences in the sample encode the same CDR3. J is TRBJ2-5 and V is TRBV5-1; D not certain. Trimming shortened V by 0 bases and J by 1 base, and 1 base separated the two germline ends. This CDR3 contains 12 residues. CDR1 SGHRS and CDR2 YFSETQ come from the germline V gene. CDR3 region: CASSLGQETQYF. The CDR3 nucleotides are TGCGCCAGCAGCTTGGGCCAAGAGACCCAGTACTTC.

This chain joins TRBV7-2 and TRBJ2-4; D unresolved. The CDR3 extends over 14 amino acids. Trimming took off 5 bases at V and 0 bases at J, with 8 bases between the two ends. In germline, CDR1 is SGHTA, CDR2 FQGNSA. This CDR3 reads CASSLPIAKNIQYF. In nucleotides, the CDR3 is TGTGCCAGCAGCCTACCAATAGCCAAAAACATTCAGTACTTC.

This clone has a handful of counts. The V and J genes are TRBV2 and TRBJ1-3; D is undetermined. This CDR3 is 14 amino acids long. Germline CDR1 SNHLY, CDR2 FYNNEI. V was shortened by 3 bases and J by 0 bases, with 6 bases between the two germline ends. The CDR3 here is CASSETVSGNTIYF. The CDR3, as DNA: TGTGCCAGCAGTGAGACTGTCTCTGGAAACACCATATATTTT. The full variable domain, rest sourced from reference TRBV2 and TRBJ1-3, is EPEVTQTPSHQVTQMGQEVILRCVPISNHLYFYWYRQILGQKVEFLVSFYNNEISEKSEIFDDQFSVERPDGSNFTLKIRSTKLEDSAMYFCASSETVSGNTIYFGEGSWLTVV.

The chain couples TRBV5-6 to TRBJ2-5; 7 bases map to TRBD1. CDR1 SGHDT and CDR2 YYEEEE come from the germline V gene. The V gene end was trimmed by 0 bases and the J gene end by 5 bases; junction bases not matched to a gene: 16. CDR3 length: 18 amino acids. This CDR3 is CASSLVTGVNRYMETQYF. The CDR3 nucleotides are TGTGCCAGCAGCTTGGTCACAGGGGTAAATCGTTATATGGAGACCCAGTACTTC.

V gene TRBV18 combines with J gene TRBJ1-1; D unclear. V lost 1 base, J lost 4 bases, and 16 bases lay in between. There are 16 residues in the CDR3. The germline V gene has CDR1 KGHSH and CDR2 LQKENI. The CDR3 sequence is CASSPHPGQEATEAFF. Here the CDR3 DNA reads TGTGCCAGCTCACCACACCCCGGGCAGGAGGCCACTGAAGCTTTCTTT. Based on the CDR3 plus reference TRBV18 and TRBJ1-1, the full variable domain is NAGVMQNPRHLVRRRGQEARLRCSPMKGHSHVYWYRQLPEEGLKFMVYLQKENIIDESGMPKERFSAEFPKEGPSILRIQQVVRGDSAAYFCASSPHPGQEATEAFFGQGTRLTVV.

The chain couples TRBV6-5 to TRBJ2-1, with D possibly being TRBD2 (5 bases). CDR1 is MNHEY and CDR2 is SVGAGI in the germline V gene. This CDR3 comprises 13 residues. V was pared by 5 bases and J by 1 base, with 6 bases between. CDR3 protein: CASSRGSYNEQFF. In DNA form, the CDR3 reads TGTGCCAGCAGTCGGGGATCCTACAATGAGCAGTTCTTC.

The chain joins TRBV18 to TRBJ2-1, with 8 bases matching TRBD2. Per the germline V gene, CDR1 is KGHSH and CDR2 is LQKENI. The length of the CDR3 is 18 residues. With V trimmed by 5 bases and J by 5 bases, 17 bases remained unmatched. CDR3 region: CASSSRDFLGRGDNEQFF. DNA of the CDR3: TGTGCCAGCTCATCACGGGACTTTCTCGGGAGGGGCGACAATGAGCAGTTCTTC.

CDR3 protein: CASSPSGVRGYTF. CDR3 DNA: TGTGCCAGCAGTCCCTCAGGGGTAAGAGGCTACACCTTC. This rearrangement joins TRBV28 to TRBJ1-2; perhaps TRBD1 as D (6 bases). This CDR3 spans 13 amino acids. Germline V gene lookup returns CDR1 MDHEN and CDR2 SYDVKM. Trimming left V 5 bases short and J 8 bases short, with 15 bases between.

This clone was recorded a few times. The rearrangement joins TRBV6-6 to TRBJ2-4, with a possible D match to TRBD2 (5 bases). Germline-derived CDR1 and CDR2 are MNHNY and SVGAGI (reference sequence). The CDR3 length is 14 residues. V was clipped by 5 bases and J by 1 base, with 9 bases between them. CDR3 nucleotide sequence: TGTGCCAGCAGTGACGGCGGGGCCAAAAACATTCAGTACTTC. Translated: CASSDGGAKNIQYF.